This T cell receptor beta chain was sequenced in a study of glioma-infiltrating T cells. This clonotype was recorded at least ten times. The V and J ends lost 4 bases and 2 bases respectively, with 11 bases between them. Germline CDR1 SGHVS, CDR2 FQNEAQ. The CDR3 has 14 amino acids. Using RNA template, CDR3s of TCR alpha and beta were amplified with iRepertoire arm-PCR. In TCRdb, the multiplex PCR reads were re-called with MiXCR into one record per CDR3 protein. The sample has fewer than 90,000 distinct CDR3 sequences, approximately 22% seen once; the top ten hold over 5.5%. This sequence joins TRBV7-8 and TRBJ1-2, with D unclear. The receptor was isolated from a human donor with low-grade glioma or glioblastoma, undergoing nonglioma brain surgery, or in good health (not recorded which). The sequenced sample was glioma tissue, nonneoplastic brain tissue, or PBMCs (not recorded which). The CDR3 sequence: CASSSTALNYGYTF. The DNA for the CDR3 is TGTGCCAGCAGCTCGACGGCTTTAAACTATGGCTACACCTTC.